This T cell receptor (beta chain) was identified in a study of vaccination and CD4 T cells after COVID-19. Study in general: Between diagnosis and the drawing of post-COVID samples lay a median around 100 days (range 35 to 161).

Sequenced with the Oncomine TCR Beta short-read assay was DNA taken from cultured CD4+ T cells. Someone extracted genomic DNA from cultured CD4+ T cells. TCRdb reprocessed the PCR reads with MiXCR, giving one entry per CDR3 protein. The table records some 25,000 distinct CDR3 sequences, 67% of them present only once. The treatment: approximately nine-day PBMC culture with coronavirus spike peptide pools or control peptides (ViraFEST assay). Researchers grew the cells for around 9 days and then pulled out CD4+ T cells by negative selection. V shed 0 bases and J 6 bases; nucleotides not matched to a gene: 3. The V gene's germline CDR1 is SGHRS and CDR2 YFSETQ. This CDR3 has 15 amino acids. Concerning this clonotype itself: Its cognate antigen is unknown.

The receptor was isolated from a human donor who received a COVID-19 vaccine. Sequenced material: CD4+ T cells from blood, cultured in vitro, taken after SARS-CoV-2 vaccination. This sequence joins TRBV5-1 and TRBJ1-5; the match to TRBD1 covers 10 bases. In DNA, the CDR3 is TGCGCCAGCAGCTTGGGGACAGGGGGAGGTCAGCCCCAGCATTTT. This translates into CASSLGTGGGQPQHF.